One sample yielded the 3 T cell receptor beta chains listed below, sequenced in a study of CD8 T cells in Susac syndrome. An input of roughly 0.45 to 1 ug of RNA was subjected to reverse transcription using random hexamers. TCRdb processed the immunoSEQ multiplex PCR reads anew with MiXCR; each CDR3 protein has one entry. Of around 200,000 distinct CDR3 sequences in the sample, 95% are singletons; the top ten hold more than 0.09%. The sequenced material came from CD4+ T cells from PBMCs. The origin of the receptors is a human donor with multiple sclerosis.

The gene calls are TRBV4-3 and TRBJ1-1, with TRBD1 matching 7 bases. The CDR3 has 15 residues. The V and J ends lost 0 bases and 7 bases, in that order; junction bases with no gene match: 8. The V gene's germline CDR1 is LGHNA and CDR2 YSLEER. The CDR3 region has the DNA TGCGCCAGCAGCCAAGAGGCCGCAGGGGGGGGTGAAGCTTTCTTT. It is translated as CASSQEAAGGGEAFF.

In its sample, this clonotype was seen a few times. The chain recombines TRBV29-1 with TRBJ2-3; D is ambiguous. Germline V lookup: CDR1 SQVTM, CDR2 ANQGSEA. CDR3 size: 10 residues. The ends were cut back, 4 bases at V and 3 bases at J, with 2 bases in the middle. CDR3 amino acids: CSVGTDTQYF. In DNA, the CDR3 is TGCAGCGTTGGTACAGATACGCAGTATTTT.

The rearrangement links TRBV28 to TRBJ2-5; 9 bases agree with TRBD1. V lost 0 bases, J lost 5 bases, and 7 bases stayed unmatched. From germline, CDR1 is MDHEN and CDR2 SYDVKM. CDR3 length: 16 amino acids. CDR3 sequence: CASSLWLQGAVETQYF. The CDR3 DNA reads as TGTGCCAGCAGTTTATGGCTACAGGGGGCGGTGGAGACCCAGTACTTC.